This T cell receptor beta chain was identified in a study of post-analysis software for immune sequencing data. As for the study in general: Recorded subtypes: relapsing-remitting, secondary progressive, progressive-relapsing; some patients unannotated. Study-wide results and limits: Significantly lower normalized Chao1 diversity was seen in multiple sclerosis patients than in controls. The study found TRBV5-6, TRBV5-1 and TRBV20-1 among roughly 5 TRBV segments more frequent in patients than controls. Samples made in the same batch grouped tightly together by F measure.

The germline V gene has CDR1 SGHDT and CDR2 YYEEEE. The length of the CDR3 is 17 residues. With V trimmed by 0 bases and J by 1 base, 8 bases remained unmatched. A remark on this clonotype: Its specificity is not known.

Tagging with unique molecular identifiers was a feature of the TCR beta cDNA libraries. There were roughly 0.85 to 11 million T cells, and 510,000 or so cDNA molecules came from them. TCRdb reprocessed the PCR reads via MiXCR and lists one record per CDR3 protein. The table has hundreds of thousands of distinct CDR3 sequences, 55% to 70% seen once; the top ten hold about 11%. V and J are TRBV5-6 and TRBJ2-5; 8 nucleotides align to TRBD2. The TCR was taken from a girl under 10 years old with multiple sclerosis. The sample was blood. The CDR3 here is CASSLGTGGTTQETQYF. CDR3 bases: TGTGCCAGCAGCTTGGGGACGGGGGGGACTACCCAAGAGACCCAGTACTTC.